The rows below give T cell receptor beta chains drawn from one sample of a study of cytomegalovirus exposure and HLA in healthy donors. Sequencing was performed with immunoSEQ multiplex PCR; in TCRdb, only in-frame clones are kept and a portion is missing. Here the sample spans around 100,000 clones, about 83% being singletons. Sequencing was done on a sample of PBMCs. The receptors originated from a female donor in good health and CMV-seropositive. CDR3s include the opening cysteine and the closing phenylalanine or tryptophan. Each record gives: clone size, J gene, V gene, D gene, CDR3 protein, CDR3 DNA. The D gene is left open where the match is weak. Clone sizes are given selectively: once, few, many, or a class where the clone is expanded.

clone_size: .; j_call: TRBJ2-5; v_call: TRBV11-2; d_call: .; cdr3_aa: CASSLDRGEQETQYF; cdr3_nt: TGTGCCAGCAGCTTAGATCGAGGAGAGCAAGAGACCCAGTACTTC
clone_size: .; j_call: TRBJ2-7; v_call: TRBV28; d_call: .; cdr3_aa: CASSILATYEQYF; cdr3_nt: TGTGCCAGCAGTATCCTAGCGACTTACGAGCAGTACTTC
clone_size: .; j_call: TRBJ2-3; v_call: TRBV5-1; d_call: .; cdr3_aa: CASSLAGGSTDTQYF; cdr3_nt: TGCGCCAGCAGCTTGGCCGGGGGTAGCACAGATACGCAGTATTTT
clone_size: .; j_call: TRBJ2-7; v_call: TRBV4-1; d_call: TRBD2; cdr3_aa: CASSRSPAGGQDEQYF; cdr3_nt: TGCGCCAGCAGCCGCAGTCCAGCGGGGGGGCAGGACGAGCAGTACTTC
clone_size: .; j_call: TRBJ2-7; v_call: TRBV5-1; d_call: TRBD1; cdr3_aa: CASSLQGKEVEQYF; cdr3_nt: TGCGCCAGCAGCTTACAGGGGAAGGAGGTCGAGCAGTACTTC
clone_size: .; j_call: TRBJ2-7; v_call: TRBV27; d_call: TRBD2; cdr3_aa: CASRLTGEGYEQYF; cdr3_nt: TGTGCCAGCAGACTTACCGGGGAGGGCTACGAGCAGTACTTC
clone_size: .; j_call: TRBJ2-7; v_call: TRBV7-9; d_call: TRBD1; cdr3_aa: CASSRTGESEQYF; cdr3_nt: TGTGCCAGCAGCCGGACAGGGGAAAGCGAGCAGTACTTC
clone_size: few; j_call: TRBJ2-1; v_call: TRBV6-5; d_call: TRBD2; cdr3_aa: CASSFSGKTFHEQFF; cdr3_nt: TGTGCCAGCAGTTTTAGCGGGAAGACCTTCCATGAGCAGTTCTTC
clone_size: .; j_call: TRBJ2-7; v_call: TRBV6-5; d_call: TRBD1; cdr3_aa: CASSSTGGEQYF; cdr3_nt: TGTGCCAGCAGTTCGACAGGGGGCGAGCAGTACTTC
clone_size: .; j_call: TRBJ1-1; v_call: TRBV10-2; d_call: TRBD1; cdr3_aa: CASTEGQGLLAEAFF; cdr3_nt: TGCGCCAGCACCGAGGGACAGGGATTGTTGGCTGAAGCTTTCTTT
clone_size: .; j_call: TRBJ2-7; v_call: TRBV14; d_call: TRBD1; cdr3_aa: CASSQRDRVEQYF; cdr3_nt: TGTGCCAGCAGCCAACGGGACAGGGTGGAGCAGTACTTC
clone_size: .; j_call: TRBJ1-5; v_call: TRBV10-2; d_call: .; cdr3_aa: CASSESRGAGQPQHF; cdr3_nt: TGCGCCAGCAGTGAGTCGCGGGGCGCGGGTCAGCCCCAGCATTTT
clone_size: .; j_call: TRBJ2-5; v_call: TRBV6-6; d_call: .; cdr3_aa: CASSYTGGETQYF; cdr3_nt: TGTGCCAGCAGTTACACGGGCGGGGAGACCCAGTACTTC
clone_size: .; j_call: TRBJ1-4; v_call: TRBV28; d_call: .; cdr3_aa: CASSPNQGYAEKLFF; cdr3_nt: TGTGCCAGCAGCCCAAATCAGGGTTATGCTGAAAAACTGTTTTTT
clone_size: .; j_call: TRBJ2-7; v_call: TRBV6-5; d_call: .; cdr3_aa: CASSYWDKGEQYF; cdr3_nt: TGTGCCAGCAGTTACTGGGACAAGGGCGAGCAGTACTTC
clone_size: .; j_call: TRBJ2-7; v_call: TRBV7-9; d_call: TRBD1; cdr3_aa: CASSSDRGSYEQYF; cdr3_nt: TGTGCCAGCAGCTCGGACAGGGGGTCCTACGAGCAGTACTTC
clone_size: .; j_call: TRBJ2-3; v_call: TRBV2; d_call: .; cdr3_aa: CASSEAAGTYSTDTQYF; cdr3_nt: TGTGCCAGCAGTGAAGCGGCCGGGACATATAGCACAGATACGCAGTATTTT
clone_size: .; j_call: TRBJ1-2; v_call: TRBV5-1; d_call: .; cdr3_aa: CASSGTGTGYTF; cdr3_nt: TGCGCCAGCAGCGGAACAGGGACTGGCTACACCTTC
clone_size: .; j_call: TRBJ2-2; v_call: TRBV2; d_call: .; cdr3_aa: CASTVEAGELFF; cdr3_nt: TGTGCCAGCACAGTTGAGGCCGGGGAGCTGTTTTTT
clone_size: .; j_call: TRBJ2-7; v_call: TRBV28; d_call: .; cdr3_aa: CASSLASGMGYYEQYF; cdr3_nt: TGTGCCAGCAGTTTGGCGAGCGGAATGGGGTACTACGAGCAGTACTTC
clone_size: .; j_call: TRBJ2-2; v_call: TRBV10-1; d_call: .; cdr3_aa: CASSGELRRANTGELFF; cdr3_nt: TGCGCCAGCAGTGGAGAGTTAAGGCGGGCGAACACCGGGGAGCTGTTTTTT
clone_size: .; j_call: TRBJ2-1; v_call: TRBV25-1; d_call: .; cdr3_aa: CASSGAEGNNEQFF; cdr3_nt: TGTGCCAGCAGTGGGGCGGAGGGAAACAATGAGCAGTTCTTC
clone_size: .; j_call: TRBJ2-2; v_call: TRBV5-1; d_call: .; cdr3_aa: CASSLMRQSGELFF; cdr3_nt: TGCGCCAGCAGCTTGATGAGACAATCCGGGGAGCTGTTTTTT
clone_size: .; j_call: TRBJ2-7; v_call: TRBV28; d_call: TRBD2; cdr3_aa: CASRMMGLAGGFSYEQYF; cdr3_nt: TGTGCCAGCAGAATGATGGGACTAGCGGGAGGGTTCTCCTACGAGCAGTACTTC
clone_size: .; j_call: TRBJ1-1; v_call: TRBV6-6; d_call: .; cdr3_aa: CASSYKSGNTEAFF; cdr3_nt: TGTGCCAGCAGTTACAAATCGGGGAACACTGAAGCTTTCTTT
clone_size: few; j_call: TRBJ2-7; v_call: TRBV5-1; d_call: TRBD1; cdr3_aa: CASSLASGGYEQYF; cdr3_nt: TGCGCCAGCAGCTTGGCTTCAGGGGGCTACGAGCAGTACTTC
clone_size: .; j_call: TRBJ2-7; v_call: TRBV10-3; d_call: .; cdr3_aa: CAISEGQGSYEQYF; cdr3_nt: TGTGCCATCAGTGAGGGCCAGGGCTCCTACGAGCAGTACTTC